Each of the 3 T cell receptor beta chains below was sequenced from the same sample in a study of beta chain features in type 1 diabetes. The sequenced template was cDNA made from the entire isolated RNA. TCRdb's copy holds only in-frame clones and misses some; the assay was immunoSEQ multiplex PCR. The sample carries 150,000 to 190,000 clones, roughly 8% recorded once. The sequencing sample was made of central memory CD4+ T cells from blood. Source of these receptors: a man in his late teens or twenties in good health.

This chain uses TRBV28 with TRBJ1-6; no definite D call. V gave up 2 bases and J gave up 9 bases, with 14 bases separating them. In germline, CDR1 is MDHEN, CDR2 SYDVKM. The CDR3 spans 15 residues. CDR3 nucleotide sequence: TGTGCCAGCAGTTTAAGAGTCGGGGTGGTTTCACCCCTCCACTTT. It translates to CASSLRVGVVSPLHF.

The chain joins TRBV9 to TRBJ2-7; 10 nucleotides agree with TRBD2. The CDR3 totals 17 residues. Germline V lookup: CDR1 SGDLS, CDR2 YYNGEE. Trimming cost V 0 bases and J 4 bases; bases outside gene matches: 10. DNA for the CDR3: TGTGCCAGCAGCGTAGGTCTAGCGGGAGTCGGCAGGTACGAGCAGTACTTC. As protein: CASSVGLAGVGRYEQYF.

This clone occurred a few times. The rearrangement joins TRBV4-3 to TRBJ1-2; D is perhaps TRBD1 (6 bases). Germline loops: CDR1 LGHNA, CDR2 YSLEER. The CDR3 has 14 residues. V was pared by 2 bases and J by 0 bases, with 7 bases between. This CDR3 reads CASSQTGTNYGYTF. CDR3 DNA sequence: TGCGCCAGCAGCCAAACAGGGACTAACTATGGCTACACCTTC.